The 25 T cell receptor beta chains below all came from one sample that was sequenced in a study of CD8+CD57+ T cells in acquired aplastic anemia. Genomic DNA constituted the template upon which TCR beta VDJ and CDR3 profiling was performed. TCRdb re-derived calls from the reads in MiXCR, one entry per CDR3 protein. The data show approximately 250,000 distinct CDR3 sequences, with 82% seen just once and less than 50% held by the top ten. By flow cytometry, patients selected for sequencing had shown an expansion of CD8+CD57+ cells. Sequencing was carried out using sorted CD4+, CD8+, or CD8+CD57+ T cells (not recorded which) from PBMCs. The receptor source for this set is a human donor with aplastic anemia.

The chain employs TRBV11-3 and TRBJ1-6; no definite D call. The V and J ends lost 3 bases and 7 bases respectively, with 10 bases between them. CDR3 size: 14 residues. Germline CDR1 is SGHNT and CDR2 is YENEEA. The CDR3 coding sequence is TGTGCCAGCAGCTTGGAGCTGAAAAATTCACCCCTCCACTTT. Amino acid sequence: CASSLELKNSPLHF.

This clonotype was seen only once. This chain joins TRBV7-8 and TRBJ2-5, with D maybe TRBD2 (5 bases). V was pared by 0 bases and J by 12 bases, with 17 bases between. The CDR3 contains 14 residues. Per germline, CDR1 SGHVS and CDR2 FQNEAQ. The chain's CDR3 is CASSLAGAEIPKYF. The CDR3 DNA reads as TGTGCCAGCAGCTTAGCGGGAGCGGAGATACCCAAGTACTTC.

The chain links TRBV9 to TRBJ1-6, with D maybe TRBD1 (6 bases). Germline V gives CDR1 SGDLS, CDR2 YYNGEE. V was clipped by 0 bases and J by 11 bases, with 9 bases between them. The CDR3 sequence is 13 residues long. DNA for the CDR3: TGTGCCAGCAGCGTAGTTGCAGGGGCACCCCTCCACTTT. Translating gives CASSVVAGAPLHF.

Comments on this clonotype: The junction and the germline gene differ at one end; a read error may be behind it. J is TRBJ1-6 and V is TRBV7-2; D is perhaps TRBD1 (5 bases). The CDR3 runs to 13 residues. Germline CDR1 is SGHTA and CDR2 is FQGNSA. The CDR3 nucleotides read TGTGCCAGCAAGAAGTCGGACGGGACTTACCTTGACTTT. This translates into CASKKSDGTYLDF. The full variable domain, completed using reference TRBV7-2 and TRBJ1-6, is GAGVSQSPSNKVTEKGKDVELRCDPISGHTALYWYRQSLGQGLEFLIYFQGNSAPDKSGLPSDRFSAERTGGSVSTLTIQRTQQEDSAVYLCASKKSDGTYLDFGNGTRLTVT.

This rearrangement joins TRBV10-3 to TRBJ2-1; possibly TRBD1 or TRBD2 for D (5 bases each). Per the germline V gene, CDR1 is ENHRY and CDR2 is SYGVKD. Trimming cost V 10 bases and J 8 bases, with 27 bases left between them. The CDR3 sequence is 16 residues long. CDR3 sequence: CASSQRSGEGSDEQFF. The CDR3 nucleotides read TGTGCCAGCAGCCAGCGAAGCGGCGAGGGGAGCGATGAGCAGTTCTTC.

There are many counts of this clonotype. CDR3 DNA: TGTGCCAGCAGCCCCCTAGCGGGAGGGTACAATGAGCAGTTCTTC. Encoded protein: CASSPLAGGYNEQFF. V gene TRBV7-2 combines with J gene TRBJ2-1; 12 bases are shared with TRBD2. CDR1 and CDR2 from the germline V gene are SGHTA and FQGNSA. The V gene end was trimmed by 5 bases and the J gene end by 4 bases; junction bases not matched to a gene: 3. This CDR3 contains 15 residues.

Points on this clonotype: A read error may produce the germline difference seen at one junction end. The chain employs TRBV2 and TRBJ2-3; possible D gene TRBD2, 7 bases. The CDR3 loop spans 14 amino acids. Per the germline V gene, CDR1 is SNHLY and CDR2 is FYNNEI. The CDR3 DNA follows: TGTGCCAGTAGTGTTGTTAGGGGGGGTGGTACGCAGTATTTT. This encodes CASSVVRGGGTQYF.

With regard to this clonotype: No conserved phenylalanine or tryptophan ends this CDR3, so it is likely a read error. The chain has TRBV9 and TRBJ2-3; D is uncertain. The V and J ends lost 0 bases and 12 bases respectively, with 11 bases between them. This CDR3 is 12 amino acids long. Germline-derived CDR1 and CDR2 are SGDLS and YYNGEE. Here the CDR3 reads CASSVGSASQYS. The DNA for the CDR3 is TGTGCCAGCAGCGTAGGCAGCGCCTCCCAGTATTCA.

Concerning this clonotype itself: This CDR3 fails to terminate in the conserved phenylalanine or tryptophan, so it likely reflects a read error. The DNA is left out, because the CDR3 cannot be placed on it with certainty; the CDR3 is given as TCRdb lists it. The CDR3 protein is CASSQGGGNGQD. The V and J genes are TRBV7-9 and TRBJ2-3; the table names TRBD1, a call not compared with the DNA. The CDR3 contains 12 residues when both ends are counted. In germline, CDR1 is SEHNR, CDR2 FQNEAQ (reference sequence).

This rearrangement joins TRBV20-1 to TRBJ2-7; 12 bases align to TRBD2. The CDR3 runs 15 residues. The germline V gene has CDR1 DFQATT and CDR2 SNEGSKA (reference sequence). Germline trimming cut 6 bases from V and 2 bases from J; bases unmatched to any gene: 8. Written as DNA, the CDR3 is TGCAGTGCGCCTCCTAGCGGGGGGGCGACCTACGAGCAGTACTTC. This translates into CSAPPSGGATYEQYF.

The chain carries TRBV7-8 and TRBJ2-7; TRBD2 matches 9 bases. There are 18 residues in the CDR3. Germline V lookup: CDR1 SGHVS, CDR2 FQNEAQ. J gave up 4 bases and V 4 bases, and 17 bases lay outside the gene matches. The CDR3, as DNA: TGTGCCAGCAGCTCAGCGGGAGGCGCCGAAGCGCAGTATTACGAGCAGTACGTC. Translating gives CASSSAGGAEAQYYEQYV.

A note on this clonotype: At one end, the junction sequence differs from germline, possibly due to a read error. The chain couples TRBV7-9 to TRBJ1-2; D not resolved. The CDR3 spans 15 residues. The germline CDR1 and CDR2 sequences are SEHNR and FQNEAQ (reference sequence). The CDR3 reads CATSRASEQEYGYTF. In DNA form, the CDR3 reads TGTGCCACCAGCAGAGCTAGTGAGCAAGAGTACGGCTACACCTTC. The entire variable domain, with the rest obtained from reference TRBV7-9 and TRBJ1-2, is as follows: DTGVSQNPRHKITKRGQNVTFRCDPISEHNRLYWYRQTLGQGPEFLTYFQNEAQLEKSRLLSDRFSAERPKGSFSTLEIQRTEQGDSAMYLCATSRASEQEYGYTFGSGTRLTVV.

The CDR3 DNA reads as TGCGCCAGCAGCTTCATCCCCACAGATACGCAGTATTTT. This gives the protein CASSFIPTDTQYF. This chain uses TRBV5-1 with TRBJ2-3; D not certain. V was shortened by 2 bases and J by 2 bases, with 6 bases between the two germline ends. This CDR3 comprises 13 residues. In germline, CDR1 is SGHRS, CDR2 YFSETQ.

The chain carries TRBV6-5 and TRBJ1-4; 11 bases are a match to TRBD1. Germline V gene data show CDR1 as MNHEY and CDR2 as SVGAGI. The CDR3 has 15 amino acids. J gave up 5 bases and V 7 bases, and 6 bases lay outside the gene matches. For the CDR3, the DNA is TGTGCCAGCACCACAGGGACAGGGGGAAATGAAAAACTGTTTTTT. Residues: CASTTGTGGNEKLFF.

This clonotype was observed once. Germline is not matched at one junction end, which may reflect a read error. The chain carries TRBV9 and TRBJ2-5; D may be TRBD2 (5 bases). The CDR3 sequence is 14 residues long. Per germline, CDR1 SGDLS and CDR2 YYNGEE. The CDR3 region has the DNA TGTGCCAGCAGCAGAGGGAACAGTCCCTACAATGAGCACTTC. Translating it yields CASSRGNSPYNEHF.

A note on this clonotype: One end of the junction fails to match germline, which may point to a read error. The CDR3 region has the DNA TGTGCCAGCAGCTCGTTTAGCGGGAGGGCGGATACGCAGTTT. It encodes CASSSFSGRADTQF. The J gene is TRBJ2-3, the V gene TRBV7-2, with TRBD2 matching over 11 bases. The CDR3 is 14 amino acids. Germline CDR1 is SGHTA and CDR2 is FQGNSA.

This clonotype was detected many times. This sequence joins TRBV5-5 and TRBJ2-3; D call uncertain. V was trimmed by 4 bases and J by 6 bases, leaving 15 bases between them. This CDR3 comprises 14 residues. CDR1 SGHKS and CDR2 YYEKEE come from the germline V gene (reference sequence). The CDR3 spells CASSPVDGPDTQYF. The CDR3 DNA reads TGTGCCAGCAGCCCCGTTGACGGTCCCGATACGCAGTATTTT. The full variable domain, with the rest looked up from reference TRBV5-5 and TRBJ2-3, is DAGVTQSPTHLIKTRGQQVTLRCSPISGHKSVSWYQQVLGQGPQFIFQYYEKEERGRGNFPDRFSARQFPNYSSELNVNALLLGDSALYLCASSPVDGPDTQYFGPGTRLTVL.

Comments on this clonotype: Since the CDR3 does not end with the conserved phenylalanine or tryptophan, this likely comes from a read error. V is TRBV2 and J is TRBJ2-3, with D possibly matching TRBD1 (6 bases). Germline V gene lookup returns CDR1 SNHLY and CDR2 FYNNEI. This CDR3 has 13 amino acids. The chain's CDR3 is CASGGRGTNTQYL. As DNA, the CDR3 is TGTGCCAGCGGGGGCCGGGGCACAAATACGCAGTATCTG.

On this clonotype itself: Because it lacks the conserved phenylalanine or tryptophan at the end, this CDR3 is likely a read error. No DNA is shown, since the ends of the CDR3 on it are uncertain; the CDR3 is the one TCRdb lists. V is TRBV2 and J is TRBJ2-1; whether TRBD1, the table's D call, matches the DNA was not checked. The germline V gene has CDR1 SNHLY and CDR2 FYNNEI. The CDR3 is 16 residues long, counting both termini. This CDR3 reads CASSVGGQSTDTQYFG.

In DNA, the CDR3 is TGTGCCAGCAGCTTTCAGCCAGGTCCGGCAACCCTTTCCTACGAGCAGTACGTC. It yields the protein CASSFQPGPATLSYEQYV. The rearrangement joins TRBV7-8 to TRBJ2-7; D call uncertain. Trimming removed 3 bases from V and 1 base from J, with 22 bases in between. This CDR3 contains 18 residues. Germline V CDR1 and CDR2: SGHVS, FQNEAQ.

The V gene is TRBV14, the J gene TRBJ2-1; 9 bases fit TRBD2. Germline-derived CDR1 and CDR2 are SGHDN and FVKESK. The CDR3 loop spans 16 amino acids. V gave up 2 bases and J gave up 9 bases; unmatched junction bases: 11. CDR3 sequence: CASSQWRRGGRREQFF. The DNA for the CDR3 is TGTGCCAGCAGCCAATGGCGGCGGGGGGGCCGTCGTGAGCAGTTCTTC.

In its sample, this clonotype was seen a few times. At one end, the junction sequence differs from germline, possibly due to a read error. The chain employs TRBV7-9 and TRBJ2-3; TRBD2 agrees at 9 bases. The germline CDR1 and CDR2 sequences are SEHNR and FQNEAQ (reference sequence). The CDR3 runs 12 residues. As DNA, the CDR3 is TGTGCCAGCAGCTTTGAGAGAAGCGGGGGGTGTTTT. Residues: CASSFERSGGCF.

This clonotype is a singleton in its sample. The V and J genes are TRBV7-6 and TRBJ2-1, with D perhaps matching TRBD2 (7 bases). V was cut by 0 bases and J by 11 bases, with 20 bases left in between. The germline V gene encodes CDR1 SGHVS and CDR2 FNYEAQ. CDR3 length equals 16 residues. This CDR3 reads CASSLASGTKETQQFF. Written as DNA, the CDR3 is TGTGCCAGCAGCTTAGCCAGCGGGACAAAAGAGACCCAGCAGTTCTTC.

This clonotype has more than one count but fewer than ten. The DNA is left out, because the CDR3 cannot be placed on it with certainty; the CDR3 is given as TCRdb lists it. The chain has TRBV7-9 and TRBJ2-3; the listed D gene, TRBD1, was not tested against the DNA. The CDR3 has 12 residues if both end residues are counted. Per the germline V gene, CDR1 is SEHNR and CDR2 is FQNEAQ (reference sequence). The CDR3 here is CASSVGPGALYF.

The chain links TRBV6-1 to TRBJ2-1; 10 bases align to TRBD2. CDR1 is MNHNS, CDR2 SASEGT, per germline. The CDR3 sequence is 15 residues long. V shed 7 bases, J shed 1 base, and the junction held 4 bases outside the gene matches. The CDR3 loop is CASKIAGGSYNEQFF. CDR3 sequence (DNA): TGTGCCAGCAAGATAGCGGGGGGATCCTACAATGAGCAGTTCTTC.